This is a list of T cell receptor beta chains from one sample in a study of cytomegalovirus exposure and HLA in healthy donors. Produced via immunoSEQ multiplex PCR; TCRdb's table is partial and in-frame only. The data show about 190,000 clones, 84% seen once. The sample taken for sequencing was PBMCs. The source is a woman between 50 and 59 years old in good health and CMV-seropositive. Both conserved end residues are part of each CDR3. The D gene is left open where the match is weak. Size values are once, few and many counts, or a class for expanded clones, and some rows have none.

J gene	clone size	D gene	V gene	CDR3 protein	CDR3 DNA
TRBJ1-4	-	TRBD1	TRBV28	CASSLDRGLREKLFF	TGTGCCAGCAGTTTAGACAGGGGGCTTCGTGAAAAACTGTTTTTT
TRBJ1-4	-	-	TRBV18	CASSPGEGGNEKLFF	TGTGCCAGCTCACCCGGAGAGGGTGGAAATGAAAAACTGTTTTTT
TRBJ2-2	once	TRBD1	TRBV7-9	CASSLPWTGGGAGELFF	TGTGCCAGCAGCTTGCCCTGGACAGGGGGTGGAGCCGGGGAGCTGTTTTTT
TRBJ2-5	-	TRBD2	TRBV7-6	CASSLAATSGGAGETQYF	TGTGCCAGCAGCTTGGCGGCGACTAGCGGGGGGGCCGGGGAGACCCAGTACTTC
TRBJ1-4	few	TRBD1	TRBV19	CASSLHRGPNEKLFF	TGTGCCAGTAGCTTGCACAGGGGGCCTAATGAAAAACTGTTTTTT
TRBJ1-4	-	-	TRBV5-1	CASSSGGGYEKLFF	TGCGCCAGCAGCTCGGGGGGAGGGTATGAAAAACTGTTTTTT
TRBJ1-6	-	-	TRBV5-6	CASSAIRRQFNFDNSPLYF	TGTGCCAGCAGCGCCATAAGGAGACAGTTTAATTTTGATAATTCACCCCTCTACTTT
TRBJ1-1	-	-	TRBV7-2	CASSLYPDVTAGTEAFF	TGTGCCAGCAGCTTATATCCCGACGTTACGGCGGGCACTGAAGCTTTCTTT
TRBJ2-7	-	TRBD2	TRBV5-4	CASSLDGLAGTYEQYF	TGTGCCAGCAGCTTGGACGGACTAGCGGGGACCTACGAGCAGTACTTC
TRBJ1-6	-	TRBD1	TRBV5-1	CACSSDGTGYNSPLHF	TGCGCCTGCAGCTCAGACGGGACAGGGTACAATTCACCCCTCCACTTT
TRBJ1-2	-	-	TRBV30	CAWSVQGFLYGYTF	TGTGCCTGGAGTGTTCAGGGTTTTTTGTATGGCTACACCTTC
TRBJ2-1	-	TRBD2	TRBV7-3	CASSLKAGFPYNEQFF	TGTGCCAGCAGCTTAAAAGCGGGGTTTCCTTACAATGAGCAGTTCTTC
TRBJ2-5	-	-	TRBV9	CASSVLGEVSETQYF	TGTGCCAGCAGCGTATTAGGGGAGGTTTCGGAGACCCAGTACTTC
TRBJ1-1	-	-	TRBV20-1	CSASLGREAFF	TGCAGTGCTAGTCTAGGCAGAGAAGCTTTCTTT
TRBJ1-5	-	TRBD1	TRBV6-1	CASSTGQGHQPQHF	TGTGCCAGCAGTACGGGACAGGGCCATCAGCCCCAGCATTTT
TRBJ2-3	-	-	TRBV19	CASSSPSSGVPTDTQYF	TGTGCCAGTAGTTCCCCCTCATCGGGGGTCCCCACAGATACGCAGTATTTT
TRBJ2-2	-	TRBD2	TRBV28	CASSPLGSGGVNTGELFF	TGTGCCAGCAGTCCCCTGGGTAGCGGGGGGGTAAACACCGGGGAGCTGTTTTTT
TRBJ2-2	-	TRBD2	TRBV6-5	CASRPWAGGTGELFF	TGTGCCAGCAGACCGTGGGCGGGGGGCACCGGGGAGCTGTTTTTT
TRBJ2-3	-	-	TRBV7-9	CASSLAIPRDTQYF	TGTGCCAGCAGCTTAGCGATTCCCAGGGATACGCAGTATTTT
TRBJ1-1	-	TRBD1	TRBV27	CASSLGGGEWRNTEAFF	TGTGCCAGCAGTTTAGGAGGGGGCGAGTGGAGGAACACTGAAGCTTTCTTT
TRBJ1-6	-	-	TRBV10-3	CAISIGQSSSSPLHF	TGTGCCATCAGTATCGGACAGTCGTCCTCTTCACCCCTCCACTTT
TRBJ2-5	-	TRBD2	TRBV2	CASSAGGRRGETQYF	TGTGCCAGCAGTGCGGGAGGGCGGAGGGGGGAGACCCAGTACTTC
TRBJ1-1	-	-	TRBV6-5	CASSVQGGGTEAFF	TGTGCCAGCAGTGTCCAGGGAGGGGGCACTGAAGCTTTCTTT
TRBJ1-1	-	-	TRBV6-5	CASSYSRVRTEAFF	TGTGCCAGCAGTTATTCCAGGGTGCGGACTGAAGCTTTCTTT
TRBJ2-1	-	TRBD1	TRBV11-3	CASSLDLGRGLNNEQFF	TGTGCCAGCAGCTTAGATCTAGGCAGGGGGCTTAACAATGAGCAGTTCTTC
TRBJ1-3	-	-	TRBV30	CAWSVPGAGNTIYF	TGTGCCTGGAGCGTCCCAGGGGCTGGAAACACCATATATTTT
TRBJ2-3	-	TRBD2	TRBV5-1	CASSLYRRTSGGSSTDTQYF	TGCGCCAGCAGCTTGTACCGTCGGACTAGCGGGGGGTCTAGCACAGATACGCAGTATTTT
TRBJ1-5	-	-	TRBV18	CASSPGQGQPQHF	TGTGCCAGCTCACCGGGACAAGGTCAGCCCCAGCATTTT
TRBJ1-2	-	-	TRBV6-5	CASRPYGDFFYGYTF	TGTGCCAGCAGGCCTTATGGGGACTTCTTCTATGGCTACACCTTC
TRBJ2-3	-	TRBD2	TRBV28	CASSLDRGREQYF	TGTGCCAGCAGTTTGGACCGGGGGAGGGAGCAGTATTTT
TRBJ1-3	once	-	TRBV5-4	CASSLGRGGTGNTIYF	TGTGCCAGCAGCCTCGGACGGGGGGGAACTGGAAACACCATATATTTT
TRBJ1-6	-	-	TRBV19	CASSITGTGTLHF	TGTGCCAGTAGTATAACAGGGACGGGGACCCTCCACTTT
TRBJ2-5	once	-	TRBV28	CASSRPGTQETQYF	TGTGCCAGCAGCCGACCCGGGACACAAGAGACCCAGTACTTC
TRBJ1-2	-	-	TRBV6-1	CASSERGNYGYTF	TGTGCCAGCAGTGAAAGGGGTAACTATGGCTACACCTTC
TRBJ2-5	-	TRBD1	TRBV29-1	CSAGEGAQGTQYF	TGCAGCGCCGGCGAGGGGGCGCAGGGGACCCAGTACTTC
TRBJ1-1	-	-	TRBV7-9	CASSSGLNMNTEAFF	TGTGCCAGCAGTTCGGGACTGAACATGAACACTGAAGCTTTCTTT
TRBJ2-7	-	-	TRBV11-2	CASSVISYYEQYF	TGTGCCAGCAGCGTCATAAGCTACTACGAGCAGTACTTC
TRBJ1-1	-	-	TRBV28	CASKRSNTEAFF	TGTGCCAGTAAGCGATCGAACACTGAAGCTTTCTTT
TRBJ1-2	-	-	TRBV6-5	CASMDLGGGAQGYTF	TGTGCCAGCATGGATTTGGGTGGGGGGGCTCAAGGCTACACCTTC
TRBJ2-7	-	-	TRBV9	CASSGGLARSSEQYF	TGTGCCAGCAGCGGCGGTCTAGCAAGGTCTTCCGAGCAGTACTTC
TRBJ1-1	once	-	TRBV6-6	CASSYFGKNTEAFF	TGTGCCAGCAGTTACTTCGGGAAGAACACTGAAGCTTTCTTT
TRBJ1-5	-	-	TRBV30	CAWNQDYNQPQHF	TGTGCCTGGAACCAGGATTACAATCAGCCCCAGCATTTT
TRBJ2-1	-	-	TRBV11-2	CASSLNSRSYNEQFF	TGTGCCAGCAGCTTAAACTCTCGATCCTACAATGAGCAGTTCTTC